These 31 T cell receptor beta chains came from one sample sequenced in a study of blood T cell repertoires in COVID-19. Some clones are missing from TCRdb's copy, which holds only in-frame ones; the method was immunoSEQ multiplex PCR. The sample has 55,000 to 75,000 clones; about 80% are singletons. Specimen: peripheral blood. These receptors were obtained from a man between 65 and 80 years old who had recovered from COVID-19.

The chain has TRBV7-2 and TRBJ2-1, with 7 bases identical to TRBD1. V was pared by 1 base and J by 0 bases, with 6 bases of the junction left unmatched. Germline V gene data show CDR1 as SGHTA and CDR2 as FQGNSA. CDR3 length equals 17 residues. The CDR3 region is CASSLVGGLSSYNEQFF. CDR3 DNA sequence: TGTGCCAGCAGCTTAGTAGGGGGCCTTAGCTCCTACAATGAGCAGTTCTTC.

The rearrangement uses TRBV4-3 and TRBJ2-7; 8 bases map to TRBD1. The J segment lost 1 base and the V segment lost 4 bases, leaving 9 bases of the junction unmatched. There are 16 residues in the CDR3. Germline V CDR1 and CDR2: LGHNA, YSLEER. The CDR3 sequence is CASSRHQGAGSYEQYF. The CDR3 DNA is TGCGCCAGCAGCCGGCACCAGGGGGCGGGTTCCTACGAGCAGTACTTC.

CDR3 DNA: TGTGCCAGCAGTGCAACAGGGGACGGGGAGCTGTTTTTT. Amino acids: CASSATGDGELFF. The chain is built from TRBV6-6 and TRBJ2-2; the match to TRBD1 covers 7 bases. The CDR3 covers 13 residues. Losses at the gene ends were 5 bases for V and 7 bases for J; bases not matched to a gene: 4. CDR1 and CDR2 from the germline V gene are MNHNY and SVGAGI (reference sequence).

This sequence joins TRBV5-6 and TRBJ2-5; TRBD1 agrees at 9 bases. CDR3 length: 13 amino acids. J gave up 5 bases and V 4 bases, and 3 bases lay outside the gene matches. The germline CDR1 and CDR2 sequences are SGHDT and YYEEEE. The CDR3 DNA sequence: TGTGCCAGCAGCCCGGGGACAGGGGAGACCCAGTACTTC. This gives the protein CASSPGTGETQYF.

CDR3 nucleotide sequence: TGTGCCAGCAGCTTCGCGCCCCAGGCCGAATCCACCTTC. This gives the protein CASSFAPQAESTF. The chain couples TRBV7-9 to TRBJ1-2; D is unclear. Germline V CDR1 and CDR2: SEHNR, FQNEAQ (reference sequence). This CDR3 region has 13 residues. V lost 3 bases and J lost 13, with 18 bases in between. Looking up the rest from reference TRBV7-9 and TRBJ1-2 gives the full variable domain: DTGVSQNPRHKITKRGQNVTFRCDPISEHNRLYWYRQTLGQGPEFLTYFQNEAQLEKSRLLSDRFSAERPKGSFSTLEIQRTEQGDSAMYLCASSFAPQAESTFGSGTRLTVV.

The chain is built from TRBV7-3 and TRBJ1-1; D is undetermined. Trimming stripped 1 base from V and 3 bases from J, with 6 bases between. This CDR3 is 13 amino acids long. The germline CDR1 and CDR2 sequences are SGHTA and FQGTGA. The CDR3 DNA reads TGTGCCAGCAGCTTAAATGCGGACACTGAAGCTTTCTTT. It translates to CASSLNADTEAFF.

With regard to this clone: A junction end diverges from the germline sequence, so it may reflect a read error. The rearrangement joins TRBV3-1 (or the pseudogene TRBV3-2) to TRBJ2-3; the match to TRBD2 covers 7 bases. CDR1 LGHDT and CDR2 YNNKEL come from the germline V gene (reference sequence). The CDR3 spans 11 residues. CDR3 DNA: TGTGCCAGCAGTCAAGGGACTATGGAGTATTTT. Protein sequence: CASSQGTMEYF.

The chain uses TRBV5-5 and TRBJ2-3, with 7 positions matching TRBD1. The germline V gene has CDR1 SGHKS and CDR2 YYEKEE (reference sequence). The CDR3 runs 16 residues. Germline trimming cut 3 bases from V and 1 base from J; bases unmatched to any gene: 8. CDR3 coding DNA: TGTGCCAGCAGCTCGACAGGGAGCGTAGGCACAGATACGCAGTATTTT. This encodes CASSSTGSVGTDTQYF.

The V and J genes are TRBV5-5 and TRBJ1-5; 8 bases agree with TRBD1. CDR1 is SGHKS, CDR2 YYEKEE, per germline (reference sequence). With 0 bases clipped from V and 8 bases from J, the junction kept 10 bases outside the gene matches. The CDR3 contains 16 residues. This chain's CDR3 is CASSLAIRAGGEPQHF. In DNA form, the CDR3 reads TGTGCCAGCAGCTTGGCAATACGGGCAGGGGGCGAGCCCCAGCATTTT.

The rearrangement links TRBV7-3 to TRBJ2-2; the match to TRBD1 covers 9 bases. The V gene's germline CDR1 is SGHTA and CDR2 FQGTGA. The CDR3 has 14 residues. V lost 6 bases to trimming and J lost 5 bases; unmatched junction nucleotides: 4. In nucleotides, the CDR3 is TGTGCCAGCAGGCCCGGGACAGGGACCGGGGAGCTGTTTTTT. It specifies CASRPGTGTGELFF.

This rearrangement joins TRBV7-2 to TRBJ1-2; D remains unclear. V gave up 5 bases and J gave up 2 bases, with 9 bases separating them. CDR3 length equals 13 residues. Germline CDR1 reads SGHTA; CDR2 reads FQGNSA. CDR3 sequence: CASSREGNYGYTF. In DNA form, the CDR3 reads TGTGCCAGCAGCCGGGAGGGCAACTATGGCTACACCTTC.

This chain links TRBV27 with TRBJ1-2, with D unclear. Trimming took 6 bases from V and 7 from J, leaving 15 bases between them. This CDR3 has 13 residues. Germline CDR1 MNHEY, CDR2 SMNVEV (reference sequence). CDR3 amino acids: CASRWTARGGYTF. The CDR3 coding sequence is TGTGCCAGCAGGTGGACTGCCCGGGGTGGCTACACCTTC.

The chain couples TRBV6-7 to TRBJ1-4, with TRBD1 identical over 7 bases. TRBV6-7 is recorded as an ORF, its role being uncertain. The ends lost 6 bases at V and 0 bases at J; junction bases unmatched: 7. This CDR3 is 16 amino acids long. CDR3 protein: CASRRQGRATNEKLFF. CDR3 nucleotides: TGTGCCAGCAGACGACAGGGACGGGCAACTAATGAAAAACTGTTTTTT.

This clone showed up just once. V usage is TRBV19 and J usage is TRBJ1-2, with 7 bases lining up with TRBD1. V lost 6 bases and J lost 3; bases outside the gene matches: 10. CDR3 size: 15 residues. The germline V gene has CDR1 LNHDA and CDR2 SQIVND (reference sequence). DNA of the CDR3: TGTGCCAGTAGGGAAAGGGGGCGCGATGACTATGGCTACACCTTC. Its translation is CASRERGRDDYGYTF.

V is TRBV5-1 and J is TRBJ2-7; possible D gene TRBD2, 5 bases. The CDR3 extends over 12 amino acids. The V end was cut by 4 bases, the J end by 6 bases, with 11 bases between. Germline V gives CDR1 SGHRS, CDR2 YFSETQ. CDR3 DNA: TGCGCCAGCAGCCCCGCCGGGGTCGAGCAGTACTTC. Translated, it gives CASSPAGVEQYF.

This chain joins TRBV30 and TRBJ1-2; D is uncertain. V was pared by 0 bases and J by 8 bases, with 10 bases between. CDR1 and CDR2 from the germline V gene are GTSNPN and SVGIG (reference sequence). This CDR3 is 12 amino acids long. The CDR3 DNA reads TGTGCCTGGAGTGTTCTCCTCGGGGGCTACACCTTC. The encoded protein is CAWSVLLGGYTF.

The gene calls are TRBV28 and TRBJ2-7, with D possibly matching TRBD2 (6 bases). The V gene's germline CDR1 is MDHEN and CDR2 SYDVKM. The CDR3 is 14 residues long. The V end lost 4 bases, the J end lost 1 base, and 11 bases lay between the germline ends. The CDR3, as DNA: TGTGCCAGCAGTTCCCCGGGACTTTCCTACGAGCAGTACTTC. It is translated as CASSSPGLSYEQYF.

V usage is TRBV4-2 and J usage is TRBJ1-4; D is perhaps TRBD1 (6 bases). V was cut by 0 bases and J by 5 bases, with 19 bases left in between. This CDR3 spans 18 amino acids. Germline assignment: CDR1 LGHNA and CDR2 YNFKEQ. CDR3 sequence (DNA): TGTGCCAGCAGCCAAGAAGTAGATCCCAGGGGCTCCAATGAAAAACTGTTTTTT. This codes for CASSQEVDPRGSNEKLFF.

The count of this clone is one. The chain is built from TRBV10-3 and TRBJ1-1; possibly TRBD1 for D (5 bases). CDR3 size: 16 residues. Trimming left V 3 bases short and J 0 bases short, with 14 bases between. CDR1 is ENHRY, CDR2 SYGVKD, per germline. CDR3 sequence (DNA): TGTGCCATCAGTGACGGGCAGGGCGGATTGAACACTGAAGCTTTCTTT. It encodes CAISDGQGGLNTEAFF.

The chain combines TRBV5-1 with TRBJ1-1; no firm D call. The V gene lost 3 bases and the J gene lost 0 bases, with 12 bases spanning the gap. The CDR3 sequence is 15 residues long. Per the germline V gene, CDR1 is SGHRS and CDR2 is YFSETQ. CDR3 sequence (DNA): TGCGCCAGCAGCTCGTCACCCTCAGTGAACACTGAAGCTTTCTTT. It codes for CASSSSPSVNTEAFF. The complete variable domain, with remaining parts taken from reference TRBV5-1 and TRBJ1-1, reads KAGVTQTPRYLIKTRGQQVTLSCSPISGHRSVSWYQQTPGQGLQFLFEYFSETQRNKGNFPGRFSGRQFSNSRSEMNVSTLELGDSALYLCASSSSPSVNTEAFFGQGTRLTVV.

V is TRBV9 and J is TRBJ2-7, with D perhaps TRBD1 (6 bases). V gave up 0 bases and J gave up 3 bases, with 13 bases separating them. The CDR3 consists of 15 residues. Germline values: CDR1 SGDLS, CDR2 YYNGEE. The CDR3 DNA reads as TGTGCCAGCAGCGTAGACCAGGGGAATTACTACGAGCAGTACTTC. Residues: CASSVDQGNYYEQYF.

The rearrangement uses TRBV16 and TRBJ2-7; possible D gene TRBD2, 5 bases. There are 15 residues in the CDR3. V dropped 1 base and J dropped 1 base, with 11 bases sitting between them. Per the germline V gene, CDR1 is KGHSY and CDR2 is FQNENV. As DNA, the CDR3 is TGTGCCAGCAGCCAATTAGCGACGGTATCCTACGAGCAGTACTTC. This gives the protein CASSQLATVSYEQYF.

V and J are TRBV6-5 and TRBJ2-2, with 9 bases lining up with TRBD2. The CDR3 has 15 residues. V lost 6 bases and J lost 5; bases outside the gene matches: 7. Germline lookup yields CDR1 MNHEY and CDR2 SVGAGI. DNA of the CDR3: TGTGCCAGCAGATTTGTAGCGGGAGAGACCGGGGAGCTGTTTTTT. Residues: CASRFVAGETGELFF.

The chain employs TRBV6-2 or TRBV6-3 and TRBJ2-3; weak D call: TRBD2 (6 bases). CDR3 length equals 16 residues. From germline, CDR1 is MNHEY and CDR2 SVGEGT. Trimming cost V 6 bases and J 2 bases, with 18 bases left between them. The CDR3 bases are TGTGCCAGCAGCCAAGACGGGACTCCTAACACAGATACGCAGTATTTT. Protein: CASSQDGTPNTDTQYF.

This chain uses TRBV9 with TRBJ2-2; the match to TRBD1 covers 7 bases. CDR3 size: 16 residues. V dropped 4 bases and J dropped 3; count of bases not matched to a gene: 9. CDR1 and CDR2 from the germline V gene are SGDLS and YYNGEE. The CDR3 is CASSPRSRGYTGELFF. CDR3 nucleotide sequence: TGTGCCAGCAGCCCCCGGAGCAGGGGGTACACCGGGGAGCTGTTTTTT.

This chain uses TRBV30 with TRBJ2-7, with D unresolved. The CDR3 length is 12 residues. V was shortened by 1 base and J by 5 bases, with 9 bases between the two germline ends. CDR1 is GTSNPN, CDR2 SVGIG, per germline (reference sequence). The CDR3 loop reads CAWSATLDEQYF. The CDR3 region has the DNA TGTGCCTGGAGTGCTACTTTGGACGAGCAGTACTTC.

This chain joins TRBV28 and TRBJ2-5; D is unresolved. Between the trimmed V and J ends, which lost 2 bases and 5 bases, there was a span of 9 bases. This CDR3 is 13 amino acids long. Germline CDR1 is MDHEN and CDR2 is SYDVKM. CDR3 sequence reads: CASSLANRETQYF. The CDR3 DNA reads TGTGCCAGCAGTTTAGCAAATCGGGAGACCCAGTACTTC.

The chain employs TRBV6-6 and TRBJ1-1; 7 bases are a match to TRBD1. V lost 9 bases, J lost 3 bases, and 16 bases stayed unmatched. Germline V gene sequence: CDR1 MNHNY, CDR2 SVGAGI (reference sequence). The CDR3 has 16 amino acids. CDR3 sequence: CASNQPTGQQHTEAFF. CDR3 in DNA: TGTGCCAGTAACCAACCAACGGGACAGCAGCACACTGAAGCTTTCTTT.

CDR3: CASSLVWGTAGRWLGGYTF. The DNA of the CDR3 is TGTGCCAGCAGCTTGGTTTGGGGAACGGCGGGACGGTGGTTAGGTGGCTACACCTTC. The V gene is TRBV5-8, the J gene TRBJ1-2; D may be TRBD1 (5 bases). The V gene lost 0 bases and the J gene lost 7 bases, with 28 bases spanning the gap. Germline-derived CDR1 and CDR2 are SGHTS and YDEGEE. The length of the CDR3 is 19 residues.

Written as DNA, the CDR3 is TGTGCCAGTAGTACGGACAGGCGGGCGACTAATGAAAAACTGTTTTTT. Encoded protein: CASSTDRRATNEKLFF. The V and J genes are TRBV19 and TRBJ1-4; 7 nucleotides agree with TRBD1. Germline CDR1 reads LNHDA; CDR2 reads SQIVND (reference sequence). This CDR3 is built from 16 residues. V was clipped by 4 bases and J by 2 bases; unmatched bases: 7.

Ten or more counts support this clone. The chain links TRBV5-1 to TRBJ1-6; D not certain. The ends were cut back, 6 bases at V and 7 bases at J, with 17 bases in the middle. CDR1 and CDR2 from the germline V gene are SGHRS and YFSETQ. The CDR3 has 15 residues. The CDR3 protein is CASTPRPESNSPLHF. The CDR3 DNA sequence: TGCGCCAGCACCCCCCGACCGGAGTCAAATTCACCCCTCCACTTT.